Listed below are T cell receptor beta chains from one sample, sequenced in a study of beta chain features in type 1 diabetes. Profiling relied on immunoSEQ multiplex PCR, and the TCRdb table lists in-frame clones only, not all of them. The sample gives 400,000 to 600,000 clones, over 25% of which show up once; about 0.06% is in the top ten. Sequences were obtained from naive CD4+ T cells from blood. The receptors derive from a man aged 18 to 30 in good health. Both conserved end residues are part of each CDR3. The order of the fields is V gene, D gene, clone size, J gene, CDR3 DNA, CDR3 protein. The D gene is left open where the match is weak. Some rows have no size entry. The others give once, few or many, or a class for an expanded clone.

v_call: TRBV25-1
d_call: NA
clone_size: few
j_call: TRBJ1-2
cdr3_nt: TGTGCCAGCAGTGAATGGGGGTTGATGAAAGGCTACACCTTC
cdr3_aa: CASSEWGLMKGYTF

v_call: TRBV30
d_call: TRBD1
clone_size: few
j_call: TRBJ1-2
cdr3_nt: TGTGCCTGGAGTGTACCGAGGACAGGGGGAACCTATGGCTACACCTTC
cdr3_aa: CAWSVPRTGGTYGYTF

v_call: TRBV7-9
d_call: NA
clone_size: NA
j_call: TRBJ2-1
cdr3_nt: TGTGCCAGCAGCTTAGCTCGGGAGCTACGGGGGTATGAGCAGTTCTTC
cdr3_aa: CASSLARELRGYEQFF

v_call: TRBV5-4
d_call: NA
clone_size: few
j_call: TRBJ2-6
cdr3_nt: TGTGCCAGCAGCTTGGCCCAGGGAATGGCTGGGGCCAACGTCCTGACTTTC
cdr3_aa: CASSLAQGMAGANVLTF

v_call: TRBV28
d_call: NA
clone_size: few
j_call: TRBJ2-7
cdr3_nt: TGTGCCAGCCGAGACACTTTTTACGAGCAGTACTTC
cdr3_aa: CASRDTFYEQYF

v_call: TRBV7-2
d_call: NA
clone_size: NA
j_call: TRBJ2-5
cdr3_nt: TGTGCCAGCACCGTCGGGGCCGGGCAGACCCAGTACTTC
cdr3_aa: CASTVGAGQTQYF

v_call: TRBV30
d_call: NA
clone_size: NA
j_call: TRBJ2-3
cdr3_nt: TGTGCCTGGAGCGGCGGATATAGCACAGATACGCAGTATTTT
cdr3_aa: CAWSGGYSTDTQYF

v_call: TRBV18
d_call: NA
clone_size: NA
j_call: TRBJ1-1
cdr3_nt: TGTGCCAGCTCACCATGGGACTTAGAATTGAACACTGAAGCTTTCTTT
cdr3_aa: CASSPWDLELNTEAFF

v_call: TRBV7-3
d_call: NA
clone_size: NA
j_call: TRBJ2-1
cdr3_nt: TGTGCCAGCAGCTTAACTCTAGGAGCCTACAATGAGCAGTTCTTC
cdr3_aa: CASSLTLGAYNEQFF

v_call: TRBV29-1
d_call: TRBD1
clone_size: NA
j_call: TRBJ2-5
cdr3_nt: TGCAGCGTCCGACCCGGACAGGGGGCTTTGGAGACCCAGTACTTC
cdr3_aa: CSVRPGQGALETQYF

v_call: TRBV30
d_call: TRBD1
clone_size: few
j_call: TRBJ1-5
cdr3_nt: TGTGCCTGGAGTGTGACAGGGACCAATCAGCCCCAGCATTTT
cdr3_aa: CAWSVTGTNQPQHF

v_call: TRBV25-1
d_call: TRBD1
clone_size: few
j_call: TRBJ2-1
cdr3_nt: TGTGCCAGCAGTATCAGGACAGGGGAGAATGAGCAGTTCTTC
cdr3_aa: CASSIRTGENEQFF

v_call: TRBV4-2
d_call: NA
clone_size: NA
j_call: TRBJ1-1
cdr3_nt: TGTGCCAGCAGCCAAGGCGACGGGAGGGACACTGAAGCTTTCTTT
cdr3_aa: CASSQGDGRDTEAFF

v_call: TRBV7-2
d_call: TRBD2
clone_size: NA
j_call: TRBJ2-1
cdr3_nt: TGTGCCAGCAGCTTAGTCGTCGGACTAGCGGCCAATGAGCAGTTCTTC
cdr3_aa: CASSLVVGLAANEQFF

v_call: TRBV6-5
d_call: NA
clone_size: NA
j_call: TRBJ1-2
cdr3_nt: TGTGCCAGCAGTTACGTAGCTAACTATGGCTACACCTTC
cdr3_aa: CASSYVANYGYTF

v_call: TRBV16
d_call: NA
clone_size: NA
j_call: TRBJ1-3
cdr3_nt: TGTGCCAGCAGCAATTCGGGGACGGGAAACACCATATATTTT
cdr3_aa: CASSNSGTGNTIYF

v_call: TRBV7-2
d_call: NA
clone_size: few
j_call: TRBJ2-7
cdr3_nt: TGTGCCAGCAGCTTAGTGCAGGGGACGAGCTACGAGCAGTACTTC
cdr3_aa: CASSLVQGTSYEQYF

v_call: TRBV6-5
d_call: NA
clone_size: NA
j_call: TRBJ2-1
cdr3_nt: TGTGCCAGCAGTTACCACGGGACAAACCACAATGAGCAGTTCTTC
cdr3_aa: CASSYHGTNHNEQFF

v_call: TRBV7-8
d_call: TRBD1
clone_size: NA
j_call: TRBJ1-2
cdr3_nt: TGTGCCAGCAGCTTAGGCCGGACAGGGAACTATGGCTACACCTTC
cdr3_aa: CASSLGRTGNYGYTF

v_call: TRBV7-2
d_call: NA
clone_size: NA
j_call: TRBJ2-5
cdr3_nt: TGTGCCAGCAGCGCGGCTAGGTCTGTTGGGGAGACCCAGTACTTC
cdr3_aa: CASSAARSVGETQYF

v_call: TRBV28
d_call: NA
clone_size: few
j_call: TRBJ1-1
cdr3_nt: TGTGCCAGCAGTCCCATCCAGGCAGCGAACACTGAAGCTTTCTTT
cdr3_aa: CASSPIQAANTEAFF

v_call: TRBV7-9
d_call: NA
clone_size: few
j_call: TRBJ2-3
cdr3_nt: TGTGCCAGCAGCACTTCAGCGGCAGATACGCAGTATTTT
cdr3_aa: CASSTSAADTQYF

v_call: TRBV2
d_call: NA
clone_size: NA
j_call: TRBJ2-3
cdr3_nt: TGTGCCAGCAGTTTCCCCGATACGCAGTATTTT
cdr3_aa: CASSFPDTQYF

v_call: TRBV30
d_call: NA
clone_size: NA
j_call: TRBJ1-3
cdr3_nt: TGTGCCTGGAGGGAAGGGTGGTCCAACACCATATATTTT
cdr3_aa: CAWREGWSNTIYF

v_call: TRBV15
d_call: NA
clone_size: NA
j_call: TRBJ2-2
cdr3_nt: TGTGCCACCAGCAGAGATATAGGGGAGGCGGGGGAGCTGTTTTTT
cdr3_aa: CATSRDIGEAGELFF

v_call: TRBV7-2
d_call: NA
clone_size: NA
j_call: TRBJ2-1
cdr3_nt: TGTGCCAGCAGCTCAATGAGCTCCTACAATGAGCAGTTCTTC
cdr3_aa: CASSSMSSYNEQFF

v_call: TRBV19
d_call: NA
clone_size: NA
j_call: TRBJ1-2
cdr3_nt: TGTGCCAGTAGTATGGGGGGCCAGAACTATGGCTACACCTTC
cdr3_aa: CASSMGGQNYGYTF

v_call: TRBV5-1
d_call: NA
clone_size: NA
j_call: TRBJ2-1
cdr3_nt: TGCGCCAGCAGCTTGTCTCAGCTTTCCTACAATGAGCAGTTCTTC
cdr3_aa: CASSLSQLSYNEQFF

v_call: TRBV27
d_call: TRBD1
clone_size: few
j_call: TRBJ2-1
cdr3_nt: TGTGCCAGCAGTTTAGGACAGGGTTGGGGGTACAATGAGCAGTTCTTC
cdr3_aa: CASSLGQGWGYNEQFF

v_call: TRBV10-3
d_call: TRBD1
clone_size: NA
j_call: TRBJ2-7
cdr3_nt: TGTGCCATCAAATCCCCGGGACAGGGGGCCGACGAGCAGTACTTC
cdr3_aa: CAIKSPGQGADEQYF

v_call: TRBV7-8
d_call: NA
clone_size: NA
j_call: TRBJ2-7
cdr3_nt: TGTGCCAGCAGGCGTAGGGGGGCCGGAGAGCAGTACTTC
cdr3_aa: CASRRRGAGEQYF

v_call: TRBV6-5
d_call: NA
clone_size: NA
j_call: TRBJ1-1
cdr3_nt: TGTGCCAGCAGGGGACGGCCGAACACTGAAGCTTTCTTT
cdr3_aa: CASRGRPNTEAFF

v_call: TRBV6-1
d_call: TRBD1
clone_size: NA
j_call: TRBJ2-1
cdr3_nt: TGTGCCAGCAGTTCCCCAGGGGGCGCTGGCAATGAGCAGTTCTTC
cdr3_aa: CASSSPGGAGNEQFF

v_call: TRBV29-1
d_call: TRBD1
clone_size: few
j_call: TRBJ2-5
cdr3_nt: TGCAGCGTTAGCAAGGGACAGGGGGCGCGCGGAGAGACCCAGTACTTC
cdr3_aa: CSVSKGQGARGETQYF

v_call: TRBV29-1
d_call: NA
clone_size: NA
j_call: TRBJ1-1
cdr3_nt: TGCAGCGTCGCCGGGAGAGAGAACACTGAAGCTTTCTTT
cdr3_aa: CSVAGRENTEAFF

v_call: TRBV7-2
d_call: NA
clone_size: few
j_call: TRBJ2-1
cdr3_nt: TGTGCCAGCAGCTTAGTCAGCTCTGCGCTTTACAATGAGCAGTTCTTC
cdr3_aa: CASSLVSSALYNEQFF

v_call: TRBV29-1
d_call: TRBD2
clone_size: few
j_call: TRBJ2-3
cdr3_nt: TGCAGCGTTTGGACTAGCGGGAGGTTAACGTTCACAGATACGCAGTATTTT
cdr3_aa: CSVWTSGRLTFTDTQYF

v_call: TRBV4-1
d_call: TRBD2
clone_size: few
j_call: TRBJ2-3
cdr3_nt: TGCGCCAGCAGCATGGGACTAGCGGGATACACAGATACGCAGTATTTT
cdr3_aa: CASSMGLAGYTDTQYF

v_call: TRBV2
d_call: NA
clone_size: NA
j_call: TRBJ2-7
cdr3_nt: TGTGCCAGCAGTGAACAGGTTACCTACGAGCAGTACTTC
cdr3_aa: CASSEQVTYEQYF

v_call: TRBV30
d_call: NA
clone_size: few
j_call: TRBJ1-1
cdr3_nt: TGTGCCTGGAGTCGGAGGTCGGACACTGAAGCTTTCTTT
cdr3_aa: CAWSRRSDTEAFF

v_call: TRBV28
d_call: NA
clone_size: few
j_call: TRBJ2-5
cdr3_nt: TGTGCGACGGGGAGGGAGACCCAGTACTTC
cdr3_aa: CATGRETQYF

v_call: TRBV18
d_call: NA
clone_size: NA
j_call: TRBJ2-7
cdr3_nt: TGTGCCAGCTCACCTGACAGGCAGAGCTCCTACGAGCAGTACTTC
cdr3_aa: CASSPDRQSSYEQYF

v_call: TRBV30
d_call: NA
clone_size: NA
j_call: TRBJ2-1
cdr3_nt: TGTGCCTGGAGTGTAGGTCCGTACTACAATGAGCAGTTCTTC
cdr3_aa: CAWSVGPYYNEQFF

v_call: TRBV30
d_call: TRBD1
clone_size: few
j_call: TRBJ1-4
cdr3_nt: TGTGCCTGGAGAAGACAGGGGGCCTCAGAAAAACTGTTTTTT
cdr3_aa: CAWRRQGASEKLFF

v_call: TRBV2
d_call: NA
clone_size: few
j_call: TRBJ2-1
cdr3_nt: TGTGCCAGCAGTGATGACAGTTACAATGAGCAGTTCTTC
cdr3_aa: CASSDDSYNEQFF

v_call: TRBV5-1
d_call: NA
clone_size: NA
j_call: TRBJ2-5
cdr3_nt: TGCGCCAGCAGCTCCGGGTCCCGAGAGACCCAGTACTTC
cdr3_aa: CASSSGSRETQYF

v_call: TRBV14
d_call: NA
clone_size: few
j_call: TRBJ2-7
cdr3_nt: TGTGCCAGCAGCCAAGATCTGCCCTGGGACGAGCAGTACTTC
cdr3_aa: CASSQDLPWDEQYF

v_call: TRBV4-3
d_call: TRBD2
clone_size: few
j_call: TRBJ2-1
cdr3_nt: TGCGCCAGCAGCCCCCAGCCAGCGGGAGAGTACAATGAGCAGTTCTTC
cdr3_aa: CASSPQPAGEYNEQFF

v_call: TRBV6-6
d_call: NA
clone_size: NA
j_call: TRBJ2-1
cdr3_nt: TGTGCCAGCAGCCAAAGGAGGGGGTTCAATGAGCAGTTCTTC
cdr3_aa: CASSQRRGFNEQFF